Presented here are 5 T cell receptor beta chains from one specimen sequenced in a study of blood T cell repertoires in COVID-19. Measured with immunoSEQ multiplex PCR; TCRdb has only the in-frame clones, and not every one. The sample has around 100,000 clones; roughly 92% are singletons. Material: peripheral blood. The receptors shown here come from a man aged 70 or older with acute or convalescent COVID-19.

This clone has only one observation. The chain is built from TRBV7-3 and TRBJ2-1, with 12 bases lining up with TRBD2. CDR1 and CDR2 from the germline V gene are SGHTA and FQGTGA. After removal of 2 bases from V and 2 bases from J, the junction contained 7 bases not matched to a gene. The CDR3 totals 18 residues. The CDR3 DNA reads TGTGCCAGCAGCTTACTAGCGGGAGGGCCCACCACCTACAATGAGCAGTTCTTC. This encodes CASSLLAGGPTTYNEQFF. Combining the CDR3 with reference TRBV7-3 and TRBJ2-1 gives the whole variable domain GAGVSQTPSNKVTEKGKYVELRCDPISGHTALYWYRQSLGQGPEFLIYFQGTGAADDSGLPNDRFFAVRPEGSVSTLKIQRTERGDSAVYLCASSLLAGGPTTYNEQFFGPGTRLTVL.

The J gene is TRBJ2-3, the V gene TRBV27; D might be TRBD1 (6 bases). The CDR3 consists of 16 residues. CDR1 is MNHEY, CDR2 SMNVEV, per germline (reference sequence). The ends were cut back, 7 bases at V and 1 base at J, with 18 bases in the middle. CDR3 residues: CASKDSGRSRTDTQYF. CDR3 DNA: TGTGCCAGCAAGGACAGTGGACGCTCACGCACAGATACGCAGTATTTT.

The chain is built from TRBV25-1 and TRBJ1-2; 7 bases align to TRBD1. Germline CDR1 is MGHDK and CDR2 is SYGVNS. The CDR3 totals 13 residues. The junction had 6 bases not matched to a gene; V was cut back by 3 bases and J by 8 bases. The DNA of the CDR3 is TGTGCCAGCAGTGAGACGGGACAGAACGGCTACACCTTC. Encoded protein: CASSETGQNGYTF.

The gene calls are TRBV3-1 (or the pseudogene TRBV3-2) and TRBJ2-7; D not certain. The germline V and J ends were trimmed by 4 bases and 3 bases, with 16 bases remaining between them. The CDR3 totals 15 residues. The germline V gene has CDR1 LGHDT and CDR2 YNNKEL (reference sequence). The CDR3 bases are TGTGCCAGCAGCCCCGACCTGAACGACTTCTACGAGCAGTACTTC. Translating gives CASSPDLNDFYEQYF.

The chain couples TRBV11-2 to TRBJ2-2; the D gene is possibly TRBD1 (5 bases). The V gene lost 2 bases and the J gene lost 2 bases, with 21 bases spanning the gap. The germline gives CDR1 SGHAT, CDR2 FQNNGV. The CDR3 extends over 19 amino acids. The CDR3 loop is CASSLRGIGTQRNTGELFF. The DNA for the CDR3 is TGTGCCAGCAGCTTAAGGGGTATCGGAACCCAGAGAAACACCGGGGAGCTGTTTTTT.